Included here is one T cell receptor (beta chain) sequence, with context. What it binds is not known. This entry comes from a study of T cells in narcolepsy. Study-level results: Same-patient CSF and blood CD4+ T cell clonotypes included HCRT-specific and TRIB2-specific autoreactive ones.

Only in-frame clones appear in the TCRdb table, and some are missing; sequencing was by immunoSEQ multiplex PCR. The sample gives approximately 8,100 clones, around 61% of which show up once; about 20% is in the top ten. The V and J ends lost 3 bases and 5 bases, in that order; junction bases with no gene match: 10. The CDR3 loop spans 16 amino acids. Germline V gene data show CDR1 as KGHSH and CDR2 as LQKENI. J is TRBJ2-5 and V is TRBV18, with TRBD1 matching 9 bases. This receptor was taken from a human donor with narcolepsy. The sample was CD45RA- memory CD8+ T cells from PBMCs. CDR3 bases: TGTGCCAGCTCACCCACGACAGGGGGTATAAGGGAGACCCAGTACTTC. Its protein is CASSPTTGGIRETQYF.